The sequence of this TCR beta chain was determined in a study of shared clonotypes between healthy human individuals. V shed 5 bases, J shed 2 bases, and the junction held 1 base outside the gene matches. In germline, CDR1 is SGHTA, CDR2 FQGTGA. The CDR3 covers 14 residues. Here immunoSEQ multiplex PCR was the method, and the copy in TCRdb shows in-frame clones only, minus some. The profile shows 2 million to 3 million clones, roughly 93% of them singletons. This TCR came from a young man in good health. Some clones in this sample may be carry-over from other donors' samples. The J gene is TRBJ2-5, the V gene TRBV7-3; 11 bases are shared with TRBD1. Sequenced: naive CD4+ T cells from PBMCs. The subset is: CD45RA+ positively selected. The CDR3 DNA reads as TGTGCCAGCAGCCGGGACAGGGGGCAAGAGACCCAGTACTTC. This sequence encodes CASSRDRGQETQYF.